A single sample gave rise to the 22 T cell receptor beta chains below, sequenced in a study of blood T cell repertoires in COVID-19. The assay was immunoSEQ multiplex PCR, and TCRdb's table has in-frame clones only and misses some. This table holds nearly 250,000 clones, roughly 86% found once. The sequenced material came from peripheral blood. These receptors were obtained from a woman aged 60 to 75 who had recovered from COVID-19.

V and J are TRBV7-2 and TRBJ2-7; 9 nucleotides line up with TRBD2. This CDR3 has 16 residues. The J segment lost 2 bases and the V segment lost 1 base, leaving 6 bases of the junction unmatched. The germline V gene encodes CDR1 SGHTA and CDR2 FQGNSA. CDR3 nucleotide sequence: TGTGCCAGCAGCTTAGACGGGACTAGCTCCACCTACGAGCAGTACTTC. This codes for CASSLDGTSSTYEQYF.

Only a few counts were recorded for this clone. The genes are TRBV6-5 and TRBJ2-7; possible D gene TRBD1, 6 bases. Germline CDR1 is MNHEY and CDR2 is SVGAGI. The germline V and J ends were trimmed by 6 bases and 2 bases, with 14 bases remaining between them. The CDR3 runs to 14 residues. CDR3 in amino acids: CASRGTDSAYEQYF. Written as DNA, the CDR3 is TGTGCCAGCAGGGGTACGGACAGCGCCTACGAGCAGTACTTC.

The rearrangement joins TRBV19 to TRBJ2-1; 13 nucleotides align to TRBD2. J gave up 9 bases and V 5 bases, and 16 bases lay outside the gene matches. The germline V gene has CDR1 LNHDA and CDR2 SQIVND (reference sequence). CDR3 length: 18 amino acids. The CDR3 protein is CASSLQPPGLAGRGEQFF. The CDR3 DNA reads TGTGCCAGTAGTCTGCAACCACCGGGACTAGCGGGGAGGGGTGAGCAGTTCTTC. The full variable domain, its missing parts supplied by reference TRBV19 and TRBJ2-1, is DGGITQSPKYLFRKEGQNVTLSCEQNLNHDAMYWYRQDPGQGLRLIYYSQIVNDFQKGDIAEGYSVSREKKESFPLTVTSAQKNPTAFYLCASSLQPPGLAGRGEQFFGPGTRLTVL.

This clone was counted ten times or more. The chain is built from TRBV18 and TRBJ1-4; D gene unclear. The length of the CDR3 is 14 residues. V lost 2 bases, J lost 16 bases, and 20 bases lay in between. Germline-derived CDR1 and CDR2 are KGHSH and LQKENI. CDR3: CASSPGVQEEVPFF. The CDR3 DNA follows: TGTGCCAGCTCACCAGGGGTCCAGGAGGAGGTTCCGTTTTTT.

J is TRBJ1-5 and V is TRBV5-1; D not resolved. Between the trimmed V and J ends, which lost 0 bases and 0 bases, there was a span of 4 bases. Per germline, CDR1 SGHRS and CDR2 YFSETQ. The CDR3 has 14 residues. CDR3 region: CASSLDGSNQPQHF. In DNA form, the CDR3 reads TGCGCCAGCAGCTTGGACGGTAGCAATCAGCCCCAGCATTTT.

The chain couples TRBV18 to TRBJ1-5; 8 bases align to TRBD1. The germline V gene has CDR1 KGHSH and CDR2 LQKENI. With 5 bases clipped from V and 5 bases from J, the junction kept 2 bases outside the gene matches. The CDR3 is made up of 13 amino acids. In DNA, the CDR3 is TGTGCCAGCTCAGAGACAGGGGATCAGCCCCAGCATTTT. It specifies CASSETGDQPQHF.

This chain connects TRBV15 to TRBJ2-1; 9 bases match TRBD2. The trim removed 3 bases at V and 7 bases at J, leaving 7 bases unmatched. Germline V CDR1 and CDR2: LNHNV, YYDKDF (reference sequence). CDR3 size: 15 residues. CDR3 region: CATSRGGGAANEQFF. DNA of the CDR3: TGTGCCACCAGCAGGGGCGGGGGGGCCGCGAATGAGCAGTTCTTC.

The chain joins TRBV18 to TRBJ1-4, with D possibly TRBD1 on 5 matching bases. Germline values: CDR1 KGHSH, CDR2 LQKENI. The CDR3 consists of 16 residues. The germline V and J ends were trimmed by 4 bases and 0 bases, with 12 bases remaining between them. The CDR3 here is CASSLRGIATNEKLFF. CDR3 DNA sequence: TGTGCCAGCTCACTAAGGGGTATTGCAACTAATGAAAAACTGTTTTTT.

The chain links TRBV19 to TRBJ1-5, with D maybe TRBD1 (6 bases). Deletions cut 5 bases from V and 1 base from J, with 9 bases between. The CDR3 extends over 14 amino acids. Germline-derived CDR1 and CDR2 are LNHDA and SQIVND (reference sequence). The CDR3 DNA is TGTGCCAGTAGTCTCAGGGGAAGCAATCAGCCCCAGCATTTT. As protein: CASSLRGSNQPQHF.

CDR3 DNA sequence: TGCGCCAGCAGCTTGGGTCCACAGGGGGCAGGAGCTAACTATGGCTACACCTTC. This sequence encodes CASSLGPQGAGANYGYTF. The rearrangement uses TRBV5-1 and TRBJ1-2, with 9 positions matching TRBD1. CDR1 and CDR2 (germline): SGHRS, YFSETQ. J lost 0 bases, V lost 0 bases, and 9 bases had no gene match. This CDR3 comprises 18 residues.

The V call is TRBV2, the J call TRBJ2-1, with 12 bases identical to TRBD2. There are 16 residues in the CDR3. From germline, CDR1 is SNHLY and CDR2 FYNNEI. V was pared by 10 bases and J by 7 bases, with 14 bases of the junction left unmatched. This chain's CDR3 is CATKGASGGAHNEQFF. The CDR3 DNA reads TGTGCCACTAAAGGGGCTAGCGGGGGGGCCCATAATGAGCAGTTCTTC.

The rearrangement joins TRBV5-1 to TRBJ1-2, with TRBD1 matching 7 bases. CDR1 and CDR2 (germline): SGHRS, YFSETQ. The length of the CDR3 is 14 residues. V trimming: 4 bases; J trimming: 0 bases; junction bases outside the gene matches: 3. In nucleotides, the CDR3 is TGCGCCAGCAGCCCGGGACAGTCTAACTATGGCTACACCTTC. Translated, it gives CASSPGQSNYGYTF.

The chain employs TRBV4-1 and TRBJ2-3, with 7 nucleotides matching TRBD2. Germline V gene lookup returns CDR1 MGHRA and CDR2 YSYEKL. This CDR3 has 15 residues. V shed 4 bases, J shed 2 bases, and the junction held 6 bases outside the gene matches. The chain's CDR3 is CASSRSSGDTDTQYF. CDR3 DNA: TGCGCCAGCAGCCGTTCTAGCGGTGACACAGATACGCAGTATTTT.

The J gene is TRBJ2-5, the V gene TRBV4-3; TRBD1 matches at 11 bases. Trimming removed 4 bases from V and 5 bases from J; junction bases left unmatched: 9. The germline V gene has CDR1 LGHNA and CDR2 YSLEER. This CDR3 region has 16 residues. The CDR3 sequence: CASSLNRDRGWETQYF. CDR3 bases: TGCGCCAGCAGCCTTAACCGGGACAGGGGGTGGGAGACCCAGTACTTC.

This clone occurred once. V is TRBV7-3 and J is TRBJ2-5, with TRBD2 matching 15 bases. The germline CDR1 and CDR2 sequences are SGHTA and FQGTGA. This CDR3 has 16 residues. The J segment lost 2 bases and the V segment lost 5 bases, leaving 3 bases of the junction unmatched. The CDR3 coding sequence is TGTGCCAGCAGCCTCGGACTAGCGGGGGGGCAAGAGACCCAGTACTTC. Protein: CASSLGLAGGQETQYF.

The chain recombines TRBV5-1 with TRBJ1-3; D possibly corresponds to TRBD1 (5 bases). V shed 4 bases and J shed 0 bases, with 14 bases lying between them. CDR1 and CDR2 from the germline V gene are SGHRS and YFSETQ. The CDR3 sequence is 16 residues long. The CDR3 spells CASSVQGLNSGNTIYF. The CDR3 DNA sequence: TGCGCCAGCAGCGTGCAGGGACTTAACTCTGGAAACACCATATATTTT.

CDR3 residues: CASSPRDRAPYEQYF. DNA of the CDR3: TGTGCCAGCTCACCTCGGGACAGGGCCCCCTACGAGCAGTACTTC. V is TRBV18 and J is TRBJ2-7, with TRBD1 matching 9 bases. The CDR3 has 15 residues. The junction had 5 bases not matched to a gene; V was cut back by 3 bases and J by 2 bases. CDR1 is KGHSH, CDR2 LQKENI, per germline. Together with reference TRBV18 and TRBJ2-7, the CDR3 gives the full variable domain: NAGVMQNPRHLVRRRGQEARLRCSPMKGHSHVYWYRQLPEEGLKFMVYLQKENIIDESGMPKERFSAEFPKEGPSILRIQQVVRGDSAAYFCASSPRDRAPYEQYFGPGTRLTVT.

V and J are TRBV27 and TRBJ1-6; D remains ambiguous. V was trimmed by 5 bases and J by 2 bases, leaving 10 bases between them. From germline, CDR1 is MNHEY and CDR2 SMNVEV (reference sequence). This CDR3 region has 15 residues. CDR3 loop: CASSERVTYNSPLHF. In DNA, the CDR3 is TGTGCCAGCAGTGAGAGGGTGACCTATAATTCACCCCTCCACTTT.

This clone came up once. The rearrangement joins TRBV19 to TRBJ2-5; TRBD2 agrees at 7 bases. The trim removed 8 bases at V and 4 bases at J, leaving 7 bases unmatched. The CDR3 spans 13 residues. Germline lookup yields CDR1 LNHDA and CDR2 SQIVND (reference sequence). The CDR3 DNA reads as TGTGCCAGTCGCGAGTGGGGGGGAGAGACCCAGTACTTC. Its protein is CASREWGGETQYF.

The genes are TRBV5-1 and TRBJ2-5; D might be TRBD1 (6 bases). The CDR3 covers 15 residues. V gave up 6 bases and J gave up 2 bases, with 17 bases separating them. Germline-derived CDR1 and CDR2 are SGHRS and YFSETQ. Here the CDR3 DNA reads TGCGCCAGCACCATCTTAGGACAGATACAAGAGACCCAGTACTTC. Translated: CASTILGQIQETQYF.

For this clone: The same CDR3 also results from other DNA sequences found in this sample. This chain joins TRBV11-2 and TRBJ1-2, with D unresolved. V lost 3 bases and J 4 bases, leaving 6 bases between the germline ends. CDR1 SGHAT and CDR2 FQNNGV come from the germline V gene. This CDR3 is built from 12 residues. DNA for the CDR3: TGTGCCAGCAGCTTGGCAGGCTATGGCTACACCTTC. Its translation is CASSLAGYGYTF.

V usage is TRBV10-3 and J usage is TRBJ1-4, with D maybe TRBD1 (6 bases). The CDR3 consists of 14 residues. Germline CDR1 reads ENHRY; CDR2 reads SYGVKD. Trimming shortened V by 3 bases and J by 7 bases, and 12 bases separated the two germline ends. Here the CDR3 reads CAISEGGAGEKLFF. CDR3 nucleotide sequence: TGTGCCATCAGTGAAGGGGGGGCTGGTGAAAAACTGTTTTTT.